The following is a T cell receptor beta chain sequence with its context. This sample is part of a study of preoperative IRX-2 immunotherapy in early breast cancer. This CDR3 is built from 16 residues. Germline lookup yields CDR1 MDHEN and CDR2 SYDVKM. The sample's treatment: preoperative locoregional IRX-2 cytokine immunotherapy. This phase Ib study tested locoregional IRX-2 cytokine immunotherapy given before surgery. Method: immunoSEQ multiplex PCR; TCRdb's copy keeps in-frame clones and lacks some. This table has about 26,000 clones, roughly 89% appearing once. The clonotype originates from a human donor with breast cancer. This chain joins TRBV28 and TRBJ2-5, with 11 bases lining up with TRBD2. The J call is uncertain, as TRBJ2-7 better fits the DNA end. This sample was obtained from a patient treated with IRX-2 immunotherapy. The CDR3 loop is CASSLTGTSGSYEQYF. DNA for the CDR3: TGTGCCAGCAGTCTGACCGGGACTAGCGGTTCCTACGAGCAGTACTTC.